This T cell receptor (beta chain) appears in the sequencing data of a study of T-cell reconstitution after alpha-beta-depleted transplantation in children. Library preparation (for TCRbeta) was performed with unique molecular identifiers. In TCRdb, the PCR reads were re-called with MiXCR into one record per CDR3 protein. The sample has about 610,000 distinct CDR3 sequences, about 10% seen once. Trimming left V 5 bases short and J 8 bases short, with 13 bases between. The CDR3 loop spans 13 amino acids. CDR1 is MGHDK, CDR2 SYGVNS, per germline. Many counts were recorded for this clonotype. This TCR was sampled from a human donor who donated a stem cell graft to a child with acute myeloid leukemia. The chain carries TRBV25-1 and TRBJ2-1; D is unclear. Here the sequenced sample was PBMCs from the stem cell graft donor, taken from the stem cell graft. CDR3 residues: CASSSTLTDEQFF. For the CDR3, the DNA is TGTGCCAGCAGTTCCACTCTGACGGATGAGCAGTTCTTC.